The rows below give T cell receptor beta chains drawn from one sample of a study of T-cell reconstitution after alpha-beta-depleted transplantation in children. MiXCR, applied by TCRdb to the PCR reads, yields one record per CDR3 protein. Altogether hundreds of thousands of distinct CDR3 sequences are present, about 15% being singletons, with the ten largest covering 0.8% to 1.1%. The sequencing here drew on PBMCs from the stem cell graft donor, taken from the stem cell graft. The receptors were sampled from a human donor who donated a stem cell graft to a child with acute myeloid leukemia. Both conserved end residues are part of each CDR3. Each record gives: CDR3 protein, CDR3 DNA, V gene, D gene, clone size, J gene. D genes are given only for firm matches. Clone size appears in some rows only: once, few, many, or a class for an expanded clone.

CDR3 protein: CASSQVHRQETQYF
CDR3 DNA: TGCGCCAGCAGCCAAGTTCACAGGCAAGAGACCCAGTACTTC
V gene: TRBV4-1
D gene: -
clone size: -
J gene: TRBJ2-5

CDR3 protein: CASSQMGDSGYTEAFF
CDR3 DNA: TGCGCCAGCAGCCAAATGGGGGACAGCGGGTACACTGAAGCTTTCTTT
V gene: TRBV4-3
D gene: TRBD1
clone size: many
J gene: TRBJ1-1

CDR3 protein: CASSLYGTDLAKNIQYF
CDR3 DNA: TGTGCCAGCAGTTTATACGGGACGGATTTAGCCAAAAACATTCAGTACTTC
V gene: TRBV28
D gene: -
clone size: few
J gene: TRBJ2-4

CDR3 protein: CSGLGVAGELFF
CDR3 DNA: TGCAGTGGACTGGGAGTGGCCGGGGAGCTGTTTTTT
V gene: TRBV20-1
D gene: -
clone size: many
J gene: TRBJ2-2

CDR3 protein: CASSPTGPSSYEQYF
CDR3 DNA: TGTGCCAGCAGCCCCACAGGTCCGAGCTCCTACGAGCAGTACTTC
V gene: TRBV13
D gene: -
clone size: -
J gene: TRBJ2-7

CDR3 protein: CASGTDNSPLHF
CDR3 DNA: TGTGCCTCCGGGACAGATAATTCACCCCTCCACTTT
V gene: TRBV10-3
D gene: TRBD1
clone size: few
J gene: TRBJ1-6

CDR3 protein: CSGTGRLNYGYTF
CDR3 DNA: TGCAGTGGTACGGGACGGCTGAACTATGGCTACACCTTC
V gene: TRBV20-1
D gene: -
clone size: many
J gene: TRBJ1-2

CDR3 protein: CASSYSKRAGLQPQHF
CDR3 DNA: TGTGCCAGCAGTTACTCGAAGCGGGCAGGGTTACAGCCCCAGCATTTT
V gene: TRBV6-2/TRBV6-3
D gene: -
clone size: many
J gene: TRBJ1-5

CDR3 protein: CASSNRTSAGNEQFF
CDR3 DNA: TGCGCCAGCAGCAACAGGACTAGCGCAGGGAATGAGCAGTTCTTC
V gene: TRBV5-1
D gene: TRBD2
clone size: -
J gene: TRBJ2-1

CDR3 protein: CATSDSFSSGANVLTF
CDR3 DNA: TGTGCCACCAGTGATTCTTTTAGCTCTGGGGCCAACGTCCTGACTTTC
V gene: TRBV24-1
D gene: -
clone size: -
J gene: TRBJ2-6

CDR3 protein: CSASNPGLAYEQYF
CDR3 DNA: TGCAGTGCCTCGAACCCGGGTCTCGCCTACGAGCAGTACTTC
V gene: TRBV20-1
D gene: -
clone size: many
J gene: TRBJ2-7

CDR3 protein: CASSLDPTGRSTEAFF
CDR3 DNA: TGTGCCAGCAGCTTAGACCCGACAGGGCGGAGCACTGAAGCTTTCTTT
V gene: TRBV7-2
D gene: TRBD1
clone size: few
J gene: TRBJ1-1

CDR3 protein: CASSVAMGRSYNEQFF
CDR3 DNA: TGTGCCAGCAGCGTGGCTATGGGACGCTCCTACAATGAGCAGTTCTTC
V gene: TRBV9
D gene: -
clone size: -
J gene: TRBJ2-1

CDR3 protein: CASSYRAQKPATDTQYF
CDR3 DNA: TGTGCCAGCAGTTACCGGGCCCAAAAGCCGGCCACAGATACGCAGTATTTT
V gene: TRBV6-5
D gene: -
clone size: few
J gene: TRBJ2-3

CDR3 protein: CASSQEGGVGNTEAFF
CDR3 DNA: TGCGCCAGCAGCCAAGAAGGCGGGGTTGGGAACACTGAAGCTTTCTTT
V gene: TRBV4-3
D gene: -
clone size: many
J gene: TRBJ1-1

CDR3 protein: CSARDWGQGELETQYF
CDR3 DNA: TGCAGTGCTAGAGATTGGGGACAGGGGGAGTTAGAGACCCAGTACTTC
V gene: TRBV20-1
D gene: TRBD1
clone size: many
J gene: TRBJ2-5

CDR3 protein: CSASDRPSNQPQHF
CDR3 DNA: TGCAGTGCTAGCGACCGGCCGTCCAATCAGCCCCAGCATTTT
V gene: TRBV20-1
D gene: -
clone size: many
J gene: TRBJ1-5

CDR3 protein: CASSTTGQSNIQYF
CDR3 DNA: TGTGCCAGCAGCACAACGGGACAGTCAAACATTCAGTACTTC
V gene: TRBV12-3/TRBV12-4
D gene: TRBD1
clone size: -
J gene: TRBJ2-4

CDR3 protein: CASSEGGARYNEQFF
CDR3 DNA: TGTGCCAGCAGCGAGGGGGGGGCGCGCTACAATGAGCAGTTCTTC
V gene: TRBV7-9
D gene: -
clone size: -
J gene: TRBJ2-1

CDR3 protein: CASSSLRTGVYGYTF
CDR3 DNA: TGTGCCAGCAGCTCCCTTCGGACAGGGGTCTATGGCTACACCTTC
V gene: TRBV11-2
D gene: TRBD1
clone size: -
J gene: TRBJ1-2

CDR3 protein: CASSYGTSFETQYF
CDR3 DNA: TGTGCCAGCAGTTACGGGACTAGCTTTGAGACCCAGTACTTC
V gene: TRBV6-5
D gene: TRBD2
clone size: many
J gene: TRBJ2-5

CDR3 protein: CSAPGLPSNEQFF
CDR3 DNA: TGCAGTGCTCCAGGACTACCCTCCAATGAGCAGTTCTTC
V gene: TRBV20-1
D gene: -
clone size: many
J gene: TRBJ2-1

CDR3 protein: CSAVLDGSTEAFF
CDR3 DNA: TGCAGTGCTGTCCTTGACGGGAGCACTGAAGCTTTCTTT
V gene: TRBV20-1
D gene: -
clone size: many
J gene: TRBJ1-1

CDR3 protein: CSARETDFNEQFF
CDR3 DNA: TGCAGTGCTAGAGAGACGGACTTCAATGAGCAGTTCTTC
V gene: TRBV20-1
D gene: -
clone size: many
J gene: TRBJ2-1

CDR3 protein: CASSYRGPGGNEQFF
CDR3 DNA: TGTGCCAGCAGTTACAGGGGGCCAGGGGGCAATGAGCAGTTCTTC
V gene: TRBV6-5
D gene: TRBD1
clone size: many
J gene: TRBJ2-1

CDR3 protein: CAWSASGAEAFF
CDR3 DNA: TGTGCCTGGAGTGCGTCCGGAGCTGAAGCTTTCTTT
V gene: TRBV30
D gene: -
clone size: many
J gene: TRBJ1-1

CDR3 protein: CASSQSDSGESSYEQYF
CDR3 DNA: TGCGCCAGCAGCCAGAGCGATAGCGGGGAAAGCTCCTACGAGCAGTACTTC
V gene: TRBV4-3
D gene: TRBD2
clone size: -
J gene: TRBJ2-7

CDR3 protein: CATSARTSPYQETQYF
CDR3 DNA: TGTGCCACCAGTGCTCGGACTAGCCCGTACCAAGAGACCCAGTACTTC
V gene: TRBV24-1
D gene: TRBD2
clone size: -
J gene: TRBJ2-5

CDR3 protein: CASSGGAGGDQPQHF
CDR3 DNA: TGTGCCAGCAGTGGGGGGGCGGGCGGAGATCAGCCCCAGCATTTT
V gene: TRBV6-1
D gene: -
clone size: many
J gene: TRBJ1-5

CDR3 protein: CASSYDRTNYGYTF
CDR3 DNA: TGTGCCAGCAGTTACGACAGAACTAACTATGGCTACACCTTC
V gene: TRBV6-2/TRBV6-3
D gene: -
clone size: -
J gene: TRBJ1-2

CDR3 protein: CASSFAGVETQYF
CDR3 DNA: TGTGCCAGCAGCTTTGCGGGAGTAGAGACCCAGTACTTC
V gene: TRBV7-2
D gene: TRBD2
clone size: -
J gene: TRBJ2-5

CDR3 protein: CSAGQLNTGELFF
CDR3 DNA: TGCAGTGCAGGACAGTTGAACACCGGGGAGCTGTTTTTT
V gene: TRBV20-1
D gene: -
clone size: -
J gene: TRBJ2-2

CDR3 protein: CASSIQDTLSYNEQFF
CDR3 DNA: TGTGCCAGCAGCATTCAAGACACCCTCTCCTACAATGAGCAGTTCTTC
V gene: TRBV21-1
D gene: -
clone size: -
J gene: TRBJ2-1

CDR3 protein: CASSFRDGGRYGYTF
CDR3 DNA: TGTGCCAGCAGCTTCCGGGACGGGGGGCGGTATGGCTACACCTTC
V gene: TRBV27
D gene: -
clone size: many
J gene: TRBJ1-2

CDR3 protein: CSVVIVTGFTEAFF
CDR3 DNA: TGCAGCGTTGTGATCGTGACGGGGTTCACTGAAGCTTTCTTT
V gene: TRBV29-1
D gene: -
clone size: few
J gene: TRBJ1-1

CDR3 protein: CAWRSQTSSYEQYF
CDR3 DNA: TGTGCCTGGAGAAGTCAGACCTCCTCCTACGAGCAGTACTTC
V gene: TRBV30
D gene: -
clone size: few
J gene: TRBJ2-7

CDR3 protein: CASSQDGGFLYGYTF
CDR3 DNA: TGCGCCAGCAGCCAAGATGGAGGTTTCCTCTATGGCTACACCTTC
V gene: TRBV4-1
D gene: -
clone size: -
J gene: TRBJ1-2

CDR3 protein: CASSLAQDPTGMGSGEQFF
CDR3 DNA: TGTGCCAGCAGCTTAGCTCAAGACCCGACAGGGATGGGATCGGGTGAGCAGTTCTTC
V gene: TRBV7-6
D gene: TRBD1
clone size: -
J gene: TRBJ2-1

CDR3 protein: CASSWPGQVYKQYF
CDR3 DNA: TGTGCCAGCAGCTGGCCGGGACAGGTTTACAAGCAGTACTTC
V gene: TRBV7-9
D gene: TRBD1
clone size: -
J gene: TRBJ2-7

CDR3 protein: CASSFPRGGRAGELFF
CDR3 DNA: TGTGCCAGCAGTTTCCCTCGAGGGGGCCGCGCCGGGGAGCTGTTTTTT
V gene: TRBV12-3/TRBV12-4
D gene: TRBD1
clone size: few
J gene: TRBJ2-2

CDR3 protein: CASSLEPPEAFF
CDR3 DNA: TGTGCCAGCAGCTTAGAGCCCCCTGAAGCTTTCTTT
V gene: TRBV7-2
D gene: -
clone size: -
J gene: TRBJ1-1

CDR3 protein: CAISVPLGQTENYGYTF
CDR3 DNA: TGTGCCATCAGTGTTCCCCTGGGACAGACGGAGAACTATGGCTACACCTTC
V gene: TRBV10-3
D gene: TRBD1
clone size: few
J gene: TRBJ1-2

CDR3 protein: CSAPRTPTAKNIQYF
CDR3 DNA: TGCAGTGCTCCTAGGACTCCCACAGCCAAAAACATTCAGTACTTC
V gene: TRBV20-1
D gene: -
clone size: -
J gene: TRBJ2-4

CDR3 protein: CASSFHHFRDSPRGGDTQYF
CDR3 DNA: TGTGCCAGCAGCTTCCACCATTTCCGGGACTCACCTCGTGGAGGAGATACGCAGTATTTT
V gene: TRBV11-1
D gene: -
clone size: few
J gene: TRBJ2-3

CDR3 protein: CSAARQGGFQQYF
CDR3 DNA: TGCAGTGCCGCCCGACAGGGGGGTTTTCAGCAGTACTTC
V gene: TRBV20-1
D gene: TRBD1
clone size: many
J gene: TRBJ2-7